This T cell receptor (beta chain) was identified during a study of identical twins. Findings and caveats of the study: Out-of-frame beta chain sequences displayed weaker excess sharing between twins. Part of the zero-insertion signal could reflect confounding by invariant MAIT and iNKT cells.

One entry per CDR3 protein results from TCRdb running MiXCR on the 5' RACE reads. Here the sample spans 640,000 or so distinct CDR3 sequences, approximately 6.1% being singletons. This clonotype turned up a few times. Its antigen is not identified. Sequencing was performed on naive T cells sorted from blood. This TCR was sampled from a man aged 18 to 30 in good health.

The DNA of the CDR3 is TGTGCCAGCAGCCCACCCAACCACTACGAGCAGTACTTC. Its translation is CASSPPNHYEQYF. J is TRBJ2-7 and V is TRBV3-1; D is unclear. V gave up 4 bases and J gave up 3 bases, with 10 bases separating them. The CDR3 loop spans 13 amino acids. The germline V gene has CDR1 LGHDT and CDR2 YNNKEL (reference sequence).